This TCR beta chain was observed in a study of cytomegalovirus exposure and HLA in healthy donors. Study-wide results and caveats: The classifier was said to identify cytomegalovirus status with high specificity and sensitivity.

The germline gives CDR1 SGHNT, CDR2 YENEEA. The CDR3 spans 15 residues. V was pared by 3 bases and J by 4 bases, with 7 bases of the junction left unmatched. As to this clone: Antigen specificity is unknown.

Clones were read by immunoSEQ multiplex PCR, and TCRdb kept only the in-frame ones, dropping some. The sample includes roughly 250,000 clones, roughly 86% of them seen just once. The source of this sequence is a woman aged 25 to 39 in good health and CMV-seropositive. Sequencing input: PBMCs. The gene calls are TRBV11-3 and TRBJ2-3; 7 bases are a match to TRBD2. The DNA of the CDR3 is TGTGCCAGCAGCTTGGGGAGGGCGGGAGCAGATACGCAGTATTTT. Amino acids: CASSLGRAGADTQYF. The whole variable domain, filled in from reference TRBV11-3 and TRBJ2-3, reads EAGVVQSPRYKIIEKKQPVAFWCNPISGHNTLYWYLQNLGQGPELLIRYENEEAVDDSQLPKDRFSAERLKGVDSTLKIQPAELGDSAVYLCASSLGRAGADTQYFGPGTRLTVL.